Listed here is a single TCR beta chain. Its antigen is currently unknown. The PCR contained 60 Vbeta and 13 Jbeta primers. Data came from immunoSEQ multiplex PCR; TCRdb stores just in-frame clones and leaves some out. The repertoire has 95,000 to 150,000 clones, about 62% of them found once; the top ten carry roughly 8.6%. This sample was taken from a study of cytomegalovirus exposure and HLA in healthy donors. Regarding the study as a whole: Around 18,000 TCR beta sequences were associated with HLA alleles at 0.05 false discovery rate in a later analysis. Rare sequences made up most TCRs, while some public TCRs were found in many donors.

Trimming cost V 1 base and J 3 bases, with 13 bases left between them. The length of the CDR3 is 16 residues. CDR1 is MDHEN, CDR2 SYDVKM, per germline. Sequenced: PBMCs. The chain has TRBV28 and TRBJ1-5; TRBD1 is a possible D gene (5 bases). The source is a woman between 40 and 50 years old in good health and CMV-seropositive. DNA for the CDR3: TGTGCCAGCAGTTTATTGGGAGGGGCCCTCAATCAGCCCCAGCATTTT. It is translated as CASSLLGGALNQPQHF. The full variable domain, rest sourced from reference TRBV28 and TRBJ1-5, is DVKVTQSSRYLVKRTGEKVFLECVQDMDHENMFWYRQDPGLGLRLIYFSYDVKMKEKGDIPEGYSVSREKKERFSLILESASTNQTSMYLCASSLLGGALNQPQHFGDGTRLSIL.